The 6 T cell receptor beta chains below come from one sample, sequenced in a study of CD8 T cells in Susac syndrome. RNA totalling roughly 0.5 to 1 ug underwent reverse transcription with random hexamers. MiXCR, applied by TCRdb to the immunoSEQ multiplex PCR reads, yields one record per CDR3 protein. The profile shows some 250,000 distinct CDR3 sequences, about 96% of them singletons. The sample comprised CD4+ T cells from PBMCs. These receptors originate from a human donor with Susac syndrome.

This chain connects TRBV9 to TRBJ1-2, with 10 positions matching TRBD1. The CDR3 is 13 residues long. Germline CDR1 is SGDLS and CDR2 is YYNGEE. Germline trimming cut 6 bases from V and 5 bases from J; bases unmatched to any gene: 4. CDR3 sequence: CASTTGQGYGYTF. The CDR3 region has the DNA TGTGCCAGCACCACGGGACAGGGGTATGGCTACACCTTC.

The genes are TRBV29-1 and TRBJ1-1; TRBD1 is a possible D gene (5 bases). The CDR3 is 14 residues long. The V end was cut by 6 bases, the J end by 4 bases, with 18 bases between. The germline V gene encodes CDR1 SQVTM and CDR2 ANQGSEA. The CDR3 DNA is TGCAGCGTAGCCCGGGCCCCCGGGGGCACTGAAGCTTTCTTT. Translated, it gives CSVARAPGGTEAFF.

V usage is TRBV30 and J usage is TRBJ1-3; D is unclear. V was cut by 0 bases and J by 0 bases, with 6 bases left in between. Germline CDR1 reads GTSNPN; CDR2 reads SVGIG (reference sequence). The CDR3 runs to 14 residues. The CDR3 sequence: CAWSVLASGNTIYF. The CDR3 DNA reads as TGTGCCTGGAGTGTATTGGCCTCTGGAAACACCATATATTTT.

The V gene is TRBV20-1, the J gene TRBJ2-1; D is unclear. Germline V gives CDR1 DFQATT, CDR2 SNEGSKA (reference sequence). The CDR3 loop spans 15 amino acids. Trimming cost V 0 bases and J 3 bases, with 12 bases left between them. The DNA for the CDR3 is TGCAGTGCTAGAGATCTACCCAATTTCTACAATGAGCAGTTCTTC. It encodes CSARDLPNFYNEQFF.

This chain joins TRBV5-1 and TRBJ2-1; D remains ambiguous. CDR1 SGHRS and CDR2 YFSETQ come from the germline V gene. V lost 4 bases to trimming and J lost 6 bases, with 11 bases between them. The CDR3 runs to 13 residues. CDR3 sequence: CASSRDSLNEQFF. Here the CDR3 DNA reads TGCGCCAGCAGCCGAGACTCCCTCAATGAGCAGTTCTTC.

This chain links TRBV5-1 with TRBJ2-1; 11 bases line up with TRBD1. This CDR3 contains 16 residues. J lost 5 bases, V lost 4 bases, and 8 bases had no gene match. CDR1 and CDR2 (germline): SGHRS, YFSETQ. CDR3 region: CASSQGRDRGDNEQFF. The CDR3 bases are TGCGCCAGCAGCCAGGGCCGGGACAGGGGGGACAATGAGCAGTTCTTC.